A selection of T cell receptor beta chains follows, all from one sample in a study of T-cell memory formation after mild COVID-19. TCRdb independently ran MiXCR on the 5' RACE reads; one entry per CDR3 protein. This sample has 110,000 to 150,000 distinct CDR3 sequences, with 25% found just once. Sequenced input: PBMCs or a T cell subset sorted from them (not recorded which). These receptors were obtained from an adult woman who had mild COVID-19 (a few samples of this study predate the infection). Cell type and time point are not known. CDR3s include the opening cysteine and the closing phenylalanine or tryptophan. The D gene is left open where the match is weak. Clone size appears in some rows only: once, few, many, or a class for an expanded clone.

abundance,d_gene,j_gene,v_gene,CDR3nt,CDR3aa
-,-,TRBJ1-5,TRBV5-6,TGTGCCAGCAGCTTGGTTGGACGGTCCCAGCATTTT,CASSLVGRSQHF
-,TRBD1,TRBJ2-7,TRBV28,TGTGCCAGCACCCAGGACAGGGCCCGCGCCGAGCAGTACTTC,CASTQDRARAEQYF
-,-,TRBJ1-6,TRBV6-5,TGTGCCAGCAGTTTCATGACAGCGTCCAATTCACCCCTCCACTTT,CASSFMTASNSPLHF
-,TRBD2,TRBJ2-3,TRBV9,TGTGCCAGCAGCGTAGGAACTAGCGGGGGGATCACAGATACGCAGTATTTT,CASSVGTSGGITDTQYF
-,-,TRBJ2-1,TRBV7-9,TGTGCCAGCAGCCGGACCCCGTTGGGGTCCTACAATGAGCAGTTCTTC,CASSRTPLGSYNEQFF
-,-,TRBJ2-1,TRBV27,TGTGCCAGCAGGGTCCGGGACGGAGTTAGGGAGCAGTTCTTC,CASRVRDGVREQFF
-,-,TRBJ1-2,TRBV5-6,TGTGCCAGCAGCTTGATGGGTTCCGACTATGGCTACACCTTC,CASSLMGSDYGYTF
-,-,TRBJ2-7,TRBV7-2,TGTGCCAGCAGCTTAGAGCCCTCAGTCCACGAGCAGTACTTC,CASSLEPSVHEQYF
many,-,TRBJ2-7,TRBV7-8,TGTGCCAGCAGCTCCGGGCAGGGATCCTACGAGCAGTACTTC,CASSSGQGSYEQYF
few,-,TRBJ2-7,TRBV6-2/TRBV6-3,TGTGCCAGCAGTTATTCAGGTGACTCCTACGAGCAGTACTTC,CASSYSGDSYEQYF
-,TRBD2,TRBJ2-3,TRBV3-1,TGTGCCAGCAGCCAAGTTATTAGCGGGGGGCCGAGCACAGATACGCAGTATTTT,CASSQVISGGPSTDTQYF
few,TRBD2,TRBJ2-3,TRBV20-1,TGCAGTGCTAGAGGGCGCGGGAGTGCTAGAGATACGCAGTATTTT,CSARGRGSARDTQYF
-,-,TRBJ2-5,TRBV15,TGTGCCACCAGCAAAGAAGGATTTGGGGCTTTACAAGAGACCCAGTACTTC,CATSKEGFGALQETQYF
-,TRBD1,TRBJ1-2,TRBV6-5,TGTGCCAGCAGTACCGGGACAGGGGGCCCTAACTATGGCTACACCTTC,CASSTGTGGPNYGYTF
-,-,TRBJ1-4,TRBV7-9,TGTGCCAGCAGCTCCCAGACAGCCCCTAATGAAAAACTGTTTTTT,CASSSQTAPNEKLFF
-,TRBD1,TRBJ1-5,TRBV6-5,TGTGCCAGCAGCGCATCAGGGGGCGCGGGCAATCAGCCCCAGCATTTT,CASSASGGAGNQPQHF
few,-,TRBJ2-3,TRBV2,TGTGCCAGCGGGGCCCCCGGGGCAGATACGCAGTATTTT,CASGAPGADTQYF
few,-,TRBJ2-7,TRBV2,TGTGCCAGCAGTCCGGACTTCAGCCTCCACTACGAGCAGTACTTC,CASSPDFSLHYEQYF
-,-,TRBJ1-1,TRBV21-1,TGTGCCAGCAGCAAAGGCAACAGTATTTTCACCTTGAACACTGAAGCTTTCTTT,CASSKGNSIFTLNTEAFF
-,-,TRBJ1-1,TRBV9,TGTGCCAGCAGCCCGCCACCGGGGAGTGCTTACACTGAAGCTTTCTTT,CASSPPPGSAYTEAFF
-,-,TRBJ1-1,TRBV12-3/TRBV12-4,TGTGCCAGCAGTTTCGCCAGGGGCACTGAAGCTTTCTTT,CASSFARGTEAFF
-,TRBD1,TRBJ1-2,TRBV6-5,TGTGCCAGCAGTTACTCGACAGGGTATGGCTACACCTTC,CASSYSTGYGYTF
-,-,TRBJ2-7,TRBV29-1,TGCAGCGTTGTAGGCATTAGCTCCTACGAGCAGTACTTC,CSVVGISSYEQYF
few,-,TRBJ1-1,TRBV12-3/TRBV12-4,TGTGCCAGCAGTTTAGGGTATGGACAGACCGTCACTGAAGCTTTCTTT,CASSLGYGQTVTEAFF
few,-,TRBJ2-5,TRBV11-2,TGTGCCAGCAGCCCCGGGGCAGGGGGGGAGACCCAGTACTTC,CASSPGAGGETQYF
few,-,TRBJ1-1,TRBV20-1,TGCAGTGCTAGAGACCATGGGCTTGGGGCAGCAGAAGCTTTCTTT,CSARDHGLGAAEAFF
-,TRBD2,TRBJ2-1,TRBV4-3,TGCGCCAGCAGCTACGGGACTAGCGGGGCCTACAATGAGCAGTTCTTC,CASSYGTSGAYNEQFF
few,TRBD1,TRBJ1-2,TRBV24-1,TGTGCCACCAGTGACCGAGACAGGGATGGCTACACCTTC,CATSDRDRDGYTF
-,TRBD2,TRBJ2-5,TRBV12-3/TRBV12-4,TGTGCCAGCAGTTTTACTAGCGGGGGCGAAGAGACCCAGTACTTC,CASSFTSGGEETQYF
-,TRBD1,TRBJ2-5,TRBV6-5,TGTGCCAGCAGTTCGGGACAGGGCTGGCAAGAGACCCAGTACTTC,CASSSGQGWQETQYF